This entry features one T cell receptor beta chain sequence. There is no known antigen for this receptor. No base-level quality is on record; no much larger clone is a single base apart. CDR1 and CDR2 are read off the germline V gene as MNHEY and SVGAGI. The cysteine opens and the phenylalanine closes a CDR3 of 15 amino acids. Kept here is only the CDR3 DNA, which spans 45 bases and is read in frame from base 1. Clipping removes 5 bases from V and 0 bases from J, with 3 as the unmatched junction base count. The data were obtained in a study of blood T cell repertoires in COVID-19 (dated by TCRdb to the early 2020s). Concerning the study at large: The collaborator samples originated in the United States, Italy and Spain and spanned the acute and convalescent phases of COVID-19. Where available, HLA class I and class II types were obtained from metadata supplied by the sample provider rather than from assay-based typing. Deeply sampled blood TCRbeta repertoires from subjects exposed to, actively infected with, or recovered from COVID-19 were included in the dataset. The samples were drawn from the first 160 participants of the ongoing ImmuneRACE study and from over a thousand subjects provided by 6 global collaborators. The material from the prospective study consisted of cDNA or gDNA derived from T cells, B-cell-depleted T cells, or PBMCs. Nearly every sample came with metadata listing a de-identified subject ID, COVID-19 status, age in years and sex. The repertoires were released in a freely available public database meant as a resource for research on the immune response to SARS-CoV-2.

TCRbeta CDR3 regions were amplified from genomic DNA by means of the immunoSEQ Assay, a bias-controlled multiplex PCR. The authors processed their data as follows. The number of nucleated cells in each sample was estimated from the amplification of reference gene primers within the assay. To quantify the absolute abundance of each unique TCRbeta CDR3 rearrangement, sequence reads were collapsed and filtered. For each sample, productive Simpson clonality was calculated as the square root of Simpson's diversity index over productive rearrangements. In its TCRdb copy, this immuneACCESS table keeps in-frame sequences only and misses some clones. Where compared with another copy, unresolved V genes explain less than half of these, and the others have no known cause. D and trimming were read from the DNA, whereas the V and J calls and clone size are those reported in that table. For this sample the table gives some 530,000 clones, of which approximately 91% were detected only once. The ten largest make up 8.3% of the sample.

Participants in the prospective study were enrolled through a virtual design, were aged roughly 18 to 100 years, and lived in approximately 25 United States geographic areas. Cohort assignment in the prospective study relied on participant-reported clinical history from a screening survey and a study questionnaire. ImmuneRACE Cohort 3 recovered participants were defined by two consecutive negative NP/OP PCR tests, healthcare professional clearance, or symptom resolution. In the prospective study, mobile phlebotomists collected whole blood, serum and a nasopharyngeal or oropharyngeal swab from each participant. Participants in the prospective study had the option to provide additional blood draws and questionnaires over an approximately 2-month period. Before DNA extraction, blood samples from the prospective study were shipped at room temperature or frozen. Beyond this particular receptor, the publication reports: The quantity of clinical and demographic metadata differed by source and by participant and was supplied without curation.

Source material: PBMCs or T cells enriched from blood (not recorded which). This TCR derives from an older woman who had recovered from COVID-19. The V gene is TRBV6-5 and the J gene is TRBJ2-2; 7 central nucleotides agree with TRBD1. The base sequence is TGTGCCAGCAGTAACAGGGGTTCGAACACCGGGGAGCTGTTTTTT. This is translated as CASSNRGSNTGELFF.